The 32 T cell receptor beta chains presented below share a single source sample, sequenced in a study of CD8 T cells in ankylosing spondylitis. TCRdb passed the 5' RACE reads through MiXCR, listing each CDR3 protein once. The data contain under 250,000 distinct CDR3 sequences, about 10% of them singletons. Specimen: blood, either unsorted or a sorted T cell fraction (not recorded which). The receptors derive from a male donor with ankylosing spondylitis or in good health (not recorded which).

This clonotype was observed many times. V is TRBV6-1 and J is TRBJ2-3; D is perhaps TRBD2 (7 bases). CDR1 and CDR2 from the germline V gene are MNHNS and SASEGT. The CDR3 spans 14 residues. Trimming stripped 7 bases from V and 6 bases from J, with 17 bases between. In DNA form, the CDR3 reads TGTGCCAGCACCCAAGGGGGGGCAGGGGATACGCAGTATTTT. Encoded protein: CASTQGGAGDTQYF.

This clonotype was seen many times. CDR3 loop: CSARIGWNQPQHF. The DNA of the CDR3 is TGCAGTGCTAGAATCGGCTGGAATCAGCCCCAGCATTTT. This chain connects TRBV20-1 to TRBJ1-5; D remains unclear. CDR3 size: 13 residues. The germline V and J ends were trimmed by 2 bases and 4 bases, with 9 bases remaining between them. Germline V gene data show CDR1 as DFQATT and CDR2 as SNEGSKA (reference sequence).

This clonotype was seen many times. The V call is TRBV5-1, the J call TRBJ2-1, with D unclear. This CDR3 comprises 16 residues. The V and J ends lost 3 bases and 0 bases respectively, with 13 bases between them. Germline V gene data show CDR1 as SGHRS and CDR2 as YFSETQ. The CDR3 loop is CASSSPMGSSYNEQFF. The CDR3 nucleotides read TGCGCCAGCAGCTCACCAATGGGAAGCTCCTACAATGAGCAGTTCTTC.

This clonotype was seen repeatedly, ten times or more. V usage is TRBV10-3 and J usage is TRBJ2-3, with 8 bases identical to TRBD1. The CDR3 spans 10 residues. Germline V gene sequence: CDR1 ENHRY, CDR2 SYGVKD. The CDR3 DNA follows: TGTGCGACAGGGGACGTTACGCAGTATTTT. This translates into CATGDVTQYF.

This clonotype was counted only a few times. The genes are TRBV29-1 and TRBJ2-3; 8 bases align to TRBD2. Trimming removed 4 bases from V and 4 bases from J; junction bases left unmatched: 7. CDR3 length equals 14 residues. CDR1 and CDR2 from the germline V gene are SQVTM and ANQGSEA. This CDR3 is CSVATGGFSDTQYF. For the CDR3, the DNA is TGCAGCGTTGCTACGGGAGGGTTTTCAGATACGCAGTATTTT.

The DNA for the CDR3 is TGCGCCAGCAGCGGAAACAGGGGGCTTGGCACTGAAGCTTTCTTT. It yields the protein CASSGNRGLGTEAFF. This chain joins TRBV5-1 and TRBJ1-1; TRBD1 agrees at 9 bases. The CDR3 runs to 15 residues. J lost 4 bases, V lost 4 bases, and 8 bases had no gene match. Germline assignment: CDR1 SGHRS and CDR2 YFSETQ.

This clonotype was recorded only once. This rearrangement joins TRBV20-1 to TRBJ2-4; D is unresolved. Trimming took 3 bases from V and 1 from J, leaving 10 bases between them. The germline V gene encodes CDR1 DFQATT and CDR2 SNEGSKA (reference sequence). The CDR3 is 14 residues long. CDR3 loop: CSARPGEAKNIQYF. The CDR3 bases are TGCAGTGCTAGGCCGGGTGAGGCCAAAAACATTCAGTACTTC.

This clonotype was counted many times. This chain links TRBV5-6 with TRBJ2-1, with 9 positions matching TRBD1. This CDR3 spans 16 amino acids. Germline CDR1 is SGHDT and CDR2 is YYEEEE. V was pared by 1 base and J by 9 bases, with 11 bases of the junction left unmatched. In DNA form, the CDR3 reads TGTGCCAGCAGCTTGATTGTGACAGGGGGTTGGGCTGAGCAGTTCTTC. This sequence encodes CASSLIVTGGWAEQFF.

The chain is built from TRBV12-3 or TRBV12-4 and TRBJ2-2; the D is unclear. Trimming pared 3 bases from V and 2 bases from J, leaving 10 bases between. The CDR3 is 15 amino acids. The CDR3 is CASSFMGVNTGELFF. The CDR3 nucleotides are TGTGCCAGCAGTTTTATGGGTGTAAACACCGGGGAGCTGTTTTTT.

At least ten counts were recorded for this clonotype. V usage is TRBV5-1 and J usage is TRBJ2-4; tentative D call: TRBD1 (5 bases). The length of the CDR3 is 18 residues. Looked up from germline, CDR1 is SGHRS and CDR2 is YFSETQ. The V gene lost 6 bases and the J gene lost 2 bases, with 24 bases spanning the gap. The chain's CDR3 is CASISLPPRVRSKNIQYF. CDR3 DNA: TGCGCCAGCATCTCCCTCCCCCCCAGGGTCAGGTCCAAAAACATTCAGTACTTC.

This clonotype was picked up many times. The chain links TRBV20-1 to TRBJ2-7; 11 bases match TRBD2. The V gene end was trimmed by 5 bases and the J gene end by 3 bases; junction bases not matched to a gene: 3. The germline V gene encodes CDR1 DFQATT and CDR2 SNEGSKA (reference sequence). This CDR3 has 13 residues. Written as DNA, the CDR3 is TGCAGTGCTTTTGGACTAGCGGGCTACGAGCAGTACTTC. The encoded protein is CSAFGLAGYEQYF.

The chain has TRBV10-3 and TRBJ2-5; 7 nucleotides match TRBD1. The V gene's germline CDR1 is ENHRY and CDR2 SYGVKD. The CDR3 is 14 amino acids. J gave up 5 bases and V 3 bases, and 6 bases lay outside the gene matches. The CDR3 DNA is TGTGCCATCAGTGAACAGGGGAGTAGGGAGACCCAGTACTTC. This sequence encodes CAISEQGSRETQYF.

This chain links TRBV20-1 with TRBJ2-1; unclear D gene. The germline V gene encodes CDR1 DFQATT and CDR2 SNEGSKA (reference sequence). V was clipped by 6 bases and J by 3 bases, with 6 bases between them. This CDR3 has 11 residues. For the CDR3, the DNA is TGCAGTGCGCCCGACTACAATGAGCAGTTCTTC. Translating gives CSAPDYNEQFF.

CDR3 sequence reads: CASSQTEETQYF. CDR3 DNA sequence: TGTGCCAGCAGCCAAACGGAAGAGACCCAGTACTTC. V gene TRBV14 combines with J gene TRBJ2-5; no clear D gene. Trimming took 2 bases from V and 3 from J, leaving 4 bases between them. Germline CDR1 reads SGHDN; CDR2 reads FVKESK. The CDR3 is 12 amino acids.

The table lists this clonotype with a few counts. The chain recombines TRBV27 with TRBJ2-7; D unclear. The CDR3 extends over 12 amino acids. V was cut by 6 bases and J by 2 bases, with 8 bases left in between. Looked up from germline, CDR1 is MNHEY and CDR2 is SMNVEV (reference sequence). The CDR3 region has the DNA TGTGCCAGCAGGGGGATCACCTACGAGCAGTACTTC. Protein sequence: CASRGITYEQYF.

There are many counts of this clonotype. V usage is TRBV5-1 and J usage is TRBJ1-6; D remains ambiguous. The germline V and J ends were trimmed by 0 bases and 10 bases, with 8 bases remaining between them. This CDR3 has 13 amino acids. Germline V gene data show CDR1 as SGHRS and CDR2 as YFSETQ. The CDR3 nucleotides are TGCGCCAGCAGCTTGGGCCCCGAATCACCCCTCCACTTT. The encoded protein is CASSLGPESPLHF. The full variable domain, completed using reference TRBV5-1 and TRBJ1-6, is KAGVTQTPRYLIKTRGQQVTLSCSPISGHRSVSWYQQTPGQGLQFLFEYFSETQRNKGNFPGRFSGRQFSNSRSEMNVSTLELGDSALYLCASSLGPESPLHFGNGTRLTVT.

This sequence joins TRBV18 and TRBJ2-5; no clear D gene. The V gene's germline CDR1 is KGHSH and CDR2 LQKENI. This CDR3 is 12 amino acids long. The germline V and J ends were trimmed by 0 bases and 5 bases, with 4 bases remaining between them. The DNA for the CDR3 is TGTGCCAGCTCACCACCGGTGGAGACCCAGTACTTC. This codes for CASSPPVETQYF.

This chain links TRBV28 with TRBJ2-1, with D hard to call. The germline gives CDR1 MDHEN, CDR2 SYDVKM. The CDR3 spans 13 residues. V was clipped by 3 bases and J by 7 bases, with 10 bases between them. This CDR3 reads CASSFFSFNEQFF. The CDR3, as DNA: TGTGCCAGCAGTTTCTTTAGTTTTAATGAGCAGTTCTTC.

This clonotype has a count of ten or more. The rearrangement links TRBV4-2 to TRBJ2-3; D is unclear. The CDR3 runs 13 residues. The germline V gene encodes CDR1 LGHNA and CDR2 YNFKEQ. The ends were cut back, 2 bases at V and 2 bases at J, with 5 bases in the middle. The CDR3 nucleotides read TGTGCCAGCAGCCAACCTTACACAGATACGCAGTATTTT. Protein product: CASSQPYTDTQYF.

This clonotype was picked up many times. The rearrangement joins TRBV28 to TRBJ2-7; D may be TRBD1 (6 bases). Trimming took 6 bases from V and 4 from J, leaving 16 bases between them. The CDR3 runs to 14 residues. Germline V gene sequence: CDR1 MDHEN, CDR2 SYDVKM. In nucleotides, the CDR3 is TGTGCCAGCAGCCGAATCGGGACAAATTACGAGCAGTACTTC. This gives the protein CASSRIGTNYEQYF. Complete variable domain (other parts from reference TRBV28 and TRBJ2-7): DVKVTQSSRYLVKRTGEKVFLECVQDMDHENMFWYRQDPGLGLRLIYFSYDVKMKEKGDIPEGYSVSREKKERFSLILESASTNQTSMYLCASSRIGTNYEQYFGPGTRLTVT.

The chain combines TRBV2 with TRBJ2-4; 9 nucleotides agree with TRBD1. In germline, CDR1 is SNHLY, CDR2 FYNNEI. V lost 6 bases and J lost 9; bases outside the gene matches: 9. The CDR3 is made up of 14 amino acids. CDR3 nucleotide sequence: TGTGCCAGCAGCGGAGGACAGGGGTCGGCCATTCAGTACTTC. It encodes CASSGGQGSAIQYF. The full variable domain, its missing parts supplied by reference TRBV2 and TRBJ2-4, is EPEVTQTPSHQVTQMGQEVILRCVPISNHLYFYWYRQILGQKVEFLVSFYNNEISEKSEIFDDQFSVERPDGSNFTLKIRSTKLEDSAMYFCASSGGQGSAIQYFGAGTRLSVL.

The sample holds many counts of this clonotype. CDR3: CASSSLRYSTSGSKKDTQYF. CDR3 in DNA: TGTGCCAGCAGTTCCCTCCGATATTCTACTAGCGGGAGTAAGAAAGATACGCAGTATTTT. The rearrangement uses TRBV28 and TRBJ2-3; TRBD2 aligns across 11 bases. The V gene's germline CDR1 is MDHEN and CDR2 SYDVKM. V lost 4 bases to trimming and J lost 5 bases; unmatched junction nucleotides: 20. This CDR3 spans 20 amino acids.

The V call is TRBV29-1, the J call TRBJ1-1, with a weak D call TRBD1 (6 bases). Germline lookup yields CDR1 SQVTM and CDR2 ANQGSEA. This CDR3 region has 14 residues. V dropped 6 bases and J dropped 1 base, with 15 bases sitting between them. CDR3 DNA sequence: TGCAGCGTGCCCGGGACAAGGGGGAACACTGAAGCTTTCTTT. Residues: CSVPGTRGNTEAFF.

This clonotype showed up many times. The chain couples TRBV15 to TRBJ1-1, with 8 bases identical to TRBD1. The germline CDR1 and CDR2 sequences are LNHNV and YYDKDF (reference sequence). The junction had 9 bases not matched to a gene; V was cut back by 0 bases and J by 0 bases. CDR3 length: 18 amino acids. CDR3 in amino acids: CATSRDRVQGALNTEAFF. CDR3 DNA sequence: TGTGCCACCAGCAGAGATAGGGTCCAGGGGGCTTTGAACACTGAAGCTTTCTTT.

The chain carries TRBV12-5 and TRBJ2-7; 8 positions match TRBD2. After removal of 0 bases from V and 4 bases from J, the junction contained 5 bases not matched to a gene. Germline loops: CDR1 LGHNT, CDR2 FRNRAP. The CDR3 runs 15 residues. CDR3 sequence: CASGLVLGGGYEQYF. The CDR3 bases are TGTGCTAGTGGTTTGGTACTCGGCGGGGGGTACGAGCAGTACTTC. The full variable domain, rest sourced from reference TRBV12-5 and TRBJ2-7, is DARVTQTPRHKVTEMGQEVTMRCQPILGHNTVFWYRQTMMQGLELLAYFRNRAPLDDSGMPKDRFSAEMPDATLATLKIQPSEPRDSAVYFCASGLVLGGGYEQYFGPGTRLTVT.

The table lists this clonotype with many counts. This chain joins TRBV5-1 and TRBJ2-7; D may be TRBD1 or TRBD2 (5 bases each). V was clipped by 0 bases and J by 3 bases, with 13 bases between them. The CDR3 spans 15 residues. The V gene's germline CDR1 is SGHRS and CDR2 YFSETQ. CDR3 coding DNA: TGCGCCAGCAGCTTGGTGCAGGGTCGGGGCTACGAGCAGTACTTC. Encoded protein: CASSLVQGRGYEQYF. Full variable domain (remainder filled in from reference TRBV5-1 and TRBJ2-7): KAGVTQTPRYLIKTRGQQVTLSCSPISGHRSVSWYQQTPGQGLQFLFEYFSETQRNKGNFPGRFSGRQFSNSRSEMNVSTLELGDSALYLCASSLVQGRGYEQYFGPGTRLTVT.

This clonotype appeared many times. The gene calls are TRBV4-1 and TRBJ2-3; tentatively, D is TRBD2 (6 bases). V was trimmed by 4 bases and J by 8 bases, leaving 13 bases between them. The CDR3 sequence is 13 residues long. CDR1 and CDR2 from the germline V gene are MGHRA and YSYEKL. CDR3 loop: CASSPTGVGTQYF. The CDR3 DNA sequence: TGCGCCAGCAGCCCTACGGGGGTGGGTACGCAGTATTTT.

This clonotype showed up just a few times. The rearrangement links TRBV5-1 to TRBJ2-1; D is unresolved. The germline V gene encodes CDR1 SGHRS and CDR2 YFSETQ. V was clipped by 1 base and J by 12 bases, with 14 bases between them. CDR3 size: 13 residues. CDR3 residues: CASSLNLRGSQFF. The CDR3 DNA sequence: TGCGCCAGCAGCTTGAACCTGAGAGGTTCGCAGTTCTTC.

This clonotype was recorded many times. The chain carries TRBV5-1 and TRBJ2-7; 10 nucleotides match TRBD2. Trimming took 0 bases from V and 7 from J; bases not matched to a gene: 10. The CDR3 covers 16 residues. CDR1 and CDR2 from the germline V gene are SGHRS and YFSETQ. The CDR3 reads CASSLGIAGGTREQYF. Here the CDR3 DNA reads TGCGCCAGCAGCTTGGGGATAGCGGGAGGTACTCGAGAGCAGTACTTC.

As DNA, the CDR3 is TGTGCCAGCAGCTTGGCCGGCAGAAGAGGCACCGGGGAGCTGTTTTTT. Its translation is CASSLAGRRGTGELFF. The J gene is TRBJ2-2, the V gene TRBV5-6, with D unresolved. V was shortened by 0 bases and J by 4 bases, with 13 bases between the two germline ends. The germline V gene has CDR1 SGHDT and CDR2 YYEEEE. This CDR3 spans 16 amino acids.

This clonotype has a handful of counts. The chain joins TRBV4-1 to TRBJ2-2, with TRBD2 as a possible D gene (6 bases). CDR1 and CDR2 from the germline V gene are MGHRA and YSYEKL. The length of the CDR3 is 15 residues. With 2 bases removed from V and 1 base from J, the gap between germline ends came to 8 bases. CDR3 sequence (DNA): TGCGCCAGCAGCCAACAAGCGGGGAACACCGGGGAGCTGTTTTTT. It is translated as CASSQQAGNTGELFF.

This clonotype occurred many times. The V and J genes are TRBV20-1 and TRBJ2-1, with 10 bases matching TRBD2. The CDR3 loop spans 15 amino acids. Germline lookup yields CDR1 DFQATT and CDR2 SNEGSKA (reference sequence). J lost 12 bases, V lost 0 bases, and 11 bases had no gene match. The CDR3 nucleotides read TGCAGTGCTAGAGATCGGCCTAGCGGGAGTGTGGGGCAGTTCTTC. It translates to CSARDRPSGSVGQFF.